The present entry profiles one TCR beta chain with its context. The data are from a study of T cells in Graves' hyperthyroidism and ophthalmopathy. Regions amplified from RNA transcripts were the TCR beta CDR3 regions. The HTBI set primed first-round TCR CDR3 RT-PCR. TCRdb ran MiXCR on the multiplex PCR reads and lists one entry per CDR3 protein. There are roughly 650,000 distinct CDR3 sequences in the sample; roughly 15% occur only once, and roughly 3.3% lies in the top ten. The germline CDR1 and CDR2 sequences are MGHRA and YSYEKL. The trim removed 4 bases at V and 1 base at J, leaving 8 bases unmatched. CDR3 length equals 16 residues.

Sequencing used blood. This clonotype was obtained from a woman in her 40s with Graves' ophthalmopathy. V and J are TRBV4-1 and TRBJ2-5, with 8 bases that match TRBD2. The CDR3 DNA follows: TGCGCCAGCAGCCTACATAGCGGGACCCCCCAAGAGACCCAGTACTTC. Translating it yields CASSLHSGTPQETQYF.